The sequence of this T cell receptor (beta chain) was determined in a study of blood T cells in healthy people across ages. Regarding the study as a whole: Donor CMV status, an unknown factor, possibly confounded changes in expanded clonotypes.

Healthy Caucasians from Russia aged about 6 to 90 served as donors. Every donor provided ten milliliters of peripheral blood. This CDR3 comprises 13 residues. The germline V gene has CDR1 SGHAT and CDR2 FQNNGV. The V end lost 3 bases, the J end lost 6 bases, and 9 bases lay between the germline ends. Then a second PCR, running roughly 7 to 11 cycles, was carried out with a sample-barcoded 5' primer and a J-beta primer mix. TCRdb re-called the 5' RACE reads through MiXCR, storing one row per CDR3 protein. Here the sample spans 700,000 to 950,000 distinct CDR3 sequences, about three fifths being singletons. Worth noting for this clonotype: Its antigen is not identified.

The chain joins TRBV11-2 to TRBJ2-1; D is undetermined. The sequenced sample was blood. The TCR originated in a man aged 25 to 40 in good health. In nucleotides, the CDR3 is TGTGCCAGCAGCTTTTCATGGAGCAATGAGCAGTTCTTC. Residues: CASSFSWSNEQFF. The variable domain in full, with the rest retrieved from reference TRBV11-2 and TRBJ2-1, is EAGVAQSPRYKIIEKRQSVAFWCNPISGHATLYWYQQILGQGPKLLIQFQNNGVVDDSQLPKDRFSAERLKGVDSTLKIQPAKLEDSAVYLCASSFSWSNEQFFGPGTRLTVL.